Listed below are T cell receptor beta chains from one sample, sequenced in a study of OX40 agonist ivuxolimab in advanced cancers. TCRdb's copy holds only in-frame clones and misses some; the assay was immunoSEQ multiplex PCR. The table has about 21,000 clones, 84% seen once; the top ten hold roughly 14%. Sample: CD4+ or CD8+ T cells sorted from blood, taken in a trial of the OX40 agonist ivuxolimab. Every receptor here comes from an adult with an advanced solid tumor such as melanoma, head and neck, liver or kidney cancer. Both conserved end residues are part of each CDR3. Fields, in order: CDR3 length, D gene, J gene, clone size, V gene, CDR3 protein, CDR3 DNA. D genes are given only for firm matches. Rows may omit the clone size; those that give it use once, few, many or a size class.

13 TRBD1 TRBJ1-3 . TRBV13 CASSSDRGDTIYF TGTGCCAGCAGCTCTGACAGGGGGGACACCATATATTTT
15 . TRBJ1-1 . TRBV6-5 CASSYSTGINTEAFF TGTGCCAGCAGTTACTCTACAGGAATCAACACTGAAGCTTTCTTT
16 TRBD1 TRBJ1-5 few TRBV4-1 CASSQRPGTDSQPQHF TGCGCCAGCAGCCAGAGACCCGGGACAGATTCTCAGCCCCAGCATTTT
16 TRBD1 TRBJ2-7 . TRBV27 CASSASQGARSYEQYF TGTGCCAGCAGCGCAAGTCAGGGGGCAAGGTCCTACGAGCAGTACTTC
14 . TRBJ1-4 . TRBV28 CASIPTGGGEKLFF TGTGCCAGCATCCCAACGGGGGGGGGTGAAAAACTGTTTTTT
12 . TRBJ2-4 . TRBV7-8 CASGSGAHLRDF TGTGCCAGCGGCTCGGGGGCCCACCTGAGGGACTTC
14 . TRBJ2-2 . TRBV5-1 CASSSGGASGELFF TGCGCCAGCAGCTCCGGCGGGGCGAGCGGGGAGCTGTTTTTT
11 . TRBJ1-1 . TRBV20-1 CSARGGTEAFF TGCAGTGCTAGAGGCGGGACTGAAGCTTTCTTT
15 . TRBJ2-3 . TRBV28 CASSLSSPSTDTQYF TGTGCCAGCAGTTTATCAAGTCCTAGCACAGATACGCAGTATTTT
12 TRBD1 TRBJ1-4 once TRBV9 CASSVGQGKLFF TGTGCCAGCAGCGTAGGACAGGGTAAACTGTTTTTT
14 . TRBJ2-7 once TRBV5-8 CASSPRGGAQEQYF TGTGCCAGCAGCCCGAGGGGGGGGGCTCAAGAGCAATACTTC
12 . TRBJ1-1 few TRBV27 CASRQGNTEAFF TGTGCCAGCCGCCAGGGGAACACTGAAGCTTTCTTT
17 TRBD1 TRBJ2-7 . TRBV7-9 CASSFRDRGPSSYEQYF TGTGCCAGCAGTTTCCGGGACAGGGGTCCAAGCTCCTACGAGCAGTACTTC
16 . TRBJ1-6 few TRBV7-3 CASSPKGRTYNSPLHF TGTGCCAGCAGCCCGAAGGGCAGGACGTATAATTCACCCCTCCACTTT
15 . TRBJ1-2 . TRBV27 CASSKGQFGSYGYTF TGTGCCAGCAGTAAAGGACAATTTGGTAGCTATGGCTACACCTTC
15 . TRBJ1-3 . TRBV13 CASSLGPLSGNTIYF TGTGCCAGCAGCTTAGGCCCTCTCTCTGGAAACACCATATATTTT
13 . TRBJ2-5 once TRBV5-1 CASSLEDQETQYF TGCGCCAGCAGCTTGGAAGACCAAGAGACCCAGTACTTC
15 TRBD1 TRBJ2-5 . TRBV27 CASSPTGGSRETQYF TGTGCCAGCAGTCCTACAGGGGGCTCTCGGGAGACCCAGTACTTC
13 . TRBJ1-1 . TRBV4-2 CATLTGGSTEAFF TGTGCCACCTTAACCGGAGGGAGCACTGAAGCTTTCTTT
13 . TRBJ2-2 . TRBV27 CASSFWTAGELFF TGTGCCAGCAGTTTTTGGACGGCCGGGGAGCTGTTTTTT
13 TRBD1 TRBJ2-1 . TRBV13 CASSAGGRVEQFF TGTGCCAGCAGTGCAGGGGGTAGGGTTGAGCAGTTCTTC
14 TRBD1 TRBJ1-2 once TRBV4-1 CASSPKGASYGYTF TGCGCCAGCAGCCCAAAGGGGGCTAGCTATGGCTACACCTTC